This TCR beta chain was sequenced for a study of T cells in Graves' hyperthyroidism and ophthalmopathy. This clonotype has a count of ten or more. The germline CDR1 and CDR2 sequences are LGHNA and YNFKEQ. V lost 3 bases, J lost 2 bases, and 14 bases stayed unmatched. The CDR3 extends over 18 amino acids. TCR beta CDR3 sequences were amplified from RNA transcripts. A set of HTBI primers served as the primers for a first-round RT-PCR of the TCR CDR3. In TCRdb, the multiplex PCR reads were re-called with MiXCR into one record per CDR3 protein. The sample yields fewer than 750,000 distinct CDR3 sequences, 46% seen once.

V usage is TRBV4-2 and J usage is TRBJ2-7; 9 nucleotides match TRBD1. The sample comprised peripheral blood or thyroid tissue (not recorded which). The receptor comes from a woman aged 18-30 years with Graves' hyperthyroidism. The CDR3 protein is CASSQQLTGTGSAYEQYF. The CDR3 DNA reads TGTGCCAGCAGCCAGCAACTCACCGGGACAGGGAGCGCCTACGAGCAGTACTTC.